This TCR beta chain was found in a study of blood T cell repertoires in COVID-19. Measured with immunoSEQ multiplex PCR; TCRdb has only the in-frame clones, and not every one. The sample lists approximately 260,000 clones, about 90% seen once, with less than 4% in the top ten. V was pared by 0 bases and J by 0 bases, with 8 bases between. Germline values: CDR1 SGHRS, CDR2 YFSETQ. There are 15 residues in the CDR3. This TCR derives from a woman aged 40 to 50 with acute COVID-19. Sequencing input: PBMCs or T cells enriched from blood (not recorded which). The rearrangement uses TRBV5-1 and TRBJ2-3; D not certain. CDR3: CASSLDALSTDTQYF. CDR3 DNA: TGCGCCAGCAGCTTGGACGCACTTAGCACAGATACGCAGTATTTT.